This T cell receptor beta chain was obtained from a study of cytomegalovirus exposure and HLA in healthy donors. With 60 Vbeta and 13 Jbeta primers, the PCR was carried out. Libraries were prepared by immunoSEQ multiplex PCR; TCRdb keeps only in-frame clonotypes and omits some of them. The repertoire holds approximately 170,000 clones, 65% to 85% seen once, with approximately 1.3% in the top ten. The study's findings and limits: The records held CMV serostatus as the only immune exposure information. Sequencing likely caused a cluster of highly shared sequence variants. Productive status was seen about 87% or about 30% of the time for most TCR beta V segments in an earlier analysis.

To note about this clone: As yet, its antigen is unknown.

The sequenced sample consisted of PBMCs. The clonotype originates from a man in his fifties in good health and CMV-seropositive.

CDR3 amino acids: CASSLLSSNQPQHF. The CDR3 region has the DNA TGTGCCAGCAGTCTCCTCTCGAGCAATCAGCCCCAGCATTTT. This sequence joins TRBV28 and TRBJ1-5, with D hard to call. The V end was cut by 5 bases, the J end by 1 base, with 9 bases between. This CDR3 is built from 14 residues. Germline loops: CDR1 MDHEN, CDR2 SYDVKM. Full variable domain (remainder filled in from reference TRBV28 and TRBJ1-5): DVKVTQSSRYLVKRTGEKVFLECVQDMDHENMFWYRQDPGLGLRLIYFSYDVKMKEKGDIPEGYSVSREKKERFSLILESASTNQTSMYLCASSLLSSNQPQHFGDGTRLSIL.